The 10 T cell receptor beta chains presented below share a single source sample, sequenced in a study of CD4+ T cells in melanoma. Sequenced by immunoSEQ multiplex PCR; TCRdb stores in-frame clones only, minus some. The profile shows 8,000 to 10,000 clones, about three quarters of them singletons. Sequencing was performed on tumor tissue. The receptors stem from a human donor with melanoma.

V is TRBV2 and J is TRBJ1-1; D gene ambiguous. This CDR3 is built from 14 residues. Trimming removed 8 bases from V and 1 base from J, with 14 bases in between. The germline gives CDR1 SNHLY, CDR2 FYNNEI. CDR3 in amino acids: CASSASAGNTEAFF. The CDR3, as DNA: TGTGCCAGCTCTGCCTCAGCGGGGAACACTGAAGCTTTCTTT.

The chain recombines TRBV2 with TRBJ1-1; maybe TRBD1 (6 bases). Per germline, CDR1 SNHLY and CDR2 FYNNEI. CDR3 size: 14 residues. Trimming pared 10 bases from V and 3 bases from J, leaving 18 bases between. The CDR3 sequence is CATSGGPGDTEAFF. CDR3 DNA sequence: TGTGCCACTTCGGGGGGGCCAGGGGACACTGAAGCTTTCTTT.

The CDR3 DNA is TGTGCCAGCAGCTCGACCCGGGTCTCGGGCACTGAAGCTTTCTTT. Encoded protein: CASSSTRVSGTEAFF. The V and J genes are TRBV7-2 and TRBJ1-1; the D is unclear. The CDR3 contains 15 residues. V was cut by 4 bases and J by 4 bases, with 16 bases left in between. The germline CDR1 and CDR2 sequences are SGHTA and FQGNSA.

The rearrangement joins TRBV10-3 to TRBJ2-2; D possibly uses TRBD1 or TRBD2 (5 bases each). This CDR3 contains 15 residues. Germline V CDR1 and CDR2: ENHRY, SYGVKD. Trimming stripped 5 bases from V and 3 bases from J, with 13 bases between. CDR3 nucleotides: TGTGCCATCAGTAGCACAGGAGGCGACACCGGGGAGCTGTTTTTT. Its translation is CAISSTGGDTGELFF.

The V and J genes are TRBV10-2 and TRBJ1-3, with D unresolved. The V gene's germline CDR1 is WSHSY and CDR2 SAAADI. V was cut by 2 bases and J by 2 bases, with 4 bases left in between. The CDR3 covers 13 residues. The CDR3 loop reads CASSEGPGNTIYF. Here the CDR3 DNA reads TGCGCCAGCAGTGAGGGTCCTGGAAACACCATATATTTT.

V gene TRBV18 combines with J gene TRBJ1-3; tentatively, D is TRBD1 (5 bases). Per the germline V gene, CDR1 is KGHSH and CDR2 is LQKENI. The CDR3 consists of 17 residues. Trimming shortened V by 3 bases and J by 4 bases, and 19 bases separated the two germline ends. The CDR3 protein is CASSPVLLTDVGNTIYF. In DNA form, the CDR3 reads TGTGCCAGCTCACCTGTCCTTTTGACAGATGTAGGAAACACCATATATTTT.

The rearrangement joins TRBV6-1 to TRBJ1-2, with D tentatively TRBD1 (6 bases). The V gene lost 6 bases and the J gene lost 4 bases, with 18 bases spanning the gap. The germline gives CDR1 MNHNS, CDR2 SASEGT. The CDR3 is made up of 15 amino acids. CDR3 in amino acids: CASRALSQGSYGYTF. CDR3 coding DNA: TGTGCCAGCAGGGCGCTAAGTCAGGGGAGCTATGGCTACACCTTC.

The V gene is TRBV30, the J gene TRBJ1-2, with D possibly being TRBD1 (5 bases). Trimming took 0 bases from V and 6 from J, leaving 17 bases between them. The CDR3 covers 15 residues. Germline assignment: CDR1 GTSNPN and CDR2 SVGIG (reference sequence). The CDR3 is CAWSVLQGGLDGYTF. CDR3 DNA: TGTGCCTGGAGTGTACTGCAGGGAGGGTTAGATGGCTACACCTTC.

CDR3 DNA sequence: TGTGCCAGCAGCCTAGTACGCGGGGACGGTGGAGCGCAGCCCCAGCATTTT. Its translation is CASSLVRGDGGAQPQHF. The V and J genes are TRBV7-8 and TRBJ1-5, with D perhaps TRBD1 (5 bases). Trimming took 5 bases from V and 7 from J, leaving 24 bases between them. In germline, CDR1 is SGHVS, CDR2 FQNEAQ. CDR3 size: 17 residues.

The chain carries TRBV5-6 and TRBJ2-2; a possible D gene is TRBD1 (5 bases). Germline V lookup: CDR1 SGHDT, CDR2 YYEEEE. V was pared by 1 base and J by 3 bases, with 10 bases between. This CDR3 region has 15 residues. CDR3 bases: TGTGCCAGCAGCTTGTACAGGTCCGACACCGGGGAGCTGTTTTTT. It codes for CASSLYRSDTGELFF.